The source of this T cell receptor (beta chain) is a study of beta chain features in type 1 diabetes (dated by TCRdb to the late 2010s). Context from the whole study: Mean age, gender distribution, total cell number and subset yield did not differ between patients and healthy donors. A total of some 100,000,000 sorted cells were examined across all samples, and a strong correlation was observed between cell number per subset and RNA yield. In the study, TCRB repertoires of sorted circulating CD4+ T cell subsets from recently diagnosed type 1 diabetes patients were compared with those of matched healthy donors. Regulatory and stem cell-like memory subsets were obtained from only 8 patients and roughly 8 healthy donors, while naive and central memory subsets were obtained from all 30 or so donors.

A single peripheral blood draw of around 0.11 L on average was collected from each donor into heparinised tubes. Naive, central memory, regulatory and stem cell-like memory CD4+ T cells were sorted on a BD FACSAria II using a panel including CD45RO, CCR7, CD25, CD127, CD95 and CD27. All sorted populations exceeded 98% purity. PBMCs were isolated immediately by Lymphoprep density gradient centrifugation and stained directly without culture. To minimize batch effects, samples were stained and sorted in pairs, one healthy donor with one patient per experiment. Overall study results and their limits: Only small numbers of individuals were included in the HLA sub-analyses, which left unresolved whether HLA type had any influence on TCRB rearrangement. In all four CD4+ subsets, TCRB CDR3 length was moderately but significantly shorter in type 1 diabetes patients. Because cDNA rather than genomic DNA was sequenced, highly expressing activated cells could have been over-represented, although no difference in activation and CD3 levels was found between groups. The naive, central memory and regulatory TCRB repertoires appeared to resemble one another more closely among patients than among healthy donors. PCR might favor shorter templates, but patient and control samples were amplified and corrected together, so any skew would affect both groups equally. At VDJ recombination sites, type 1 diabetes patients had fewer insertions and more deleted nucleotides, which implies abnormalities in thymic rearrangement.

All of the isolated RNA was reverse transcribed with the High Capacity cDNA Reverse Transcription Kit, so expressed TCRB transcripts were sequenced. Deep immunoSEQ sequencing was performed on naive, central memory and regulatory T cell samples, with an average of around 3.4 million total reads per sample. Sorted cells were lysed in RLT buffer, and RNA was extracted using DNase-treated RNeasy Micro or Mini kits according to cell number. Each cell subset was processed separately to prevent cross-contamination, with patient and healthy donor samples processed together. The immunoSEQ multiplex PCR was used to amplify TCRB sequences from cDNA, yielding 87-bp fragments that span the CDR3 region. Sequencing of the amplicons was performed on the Illumina HiSeq platform. The authors' pipeline ran thus. Synthetic template baselines were used to correct PCR bias computationally, reads within Hamming distance 2 were collapsed, and singletons that could not be merged were discarded. Reads were aligned against IMGT so that V, D and J genes, CDR3 length and insertions or deletions at six rearrangement sites could be assigned. Within each subset, clonotype counts were normalized to the number of sorted cells before true diversity and Gini coefficients were calculated with the tcR R package. Repertoire sharing was quantified using the overlap coefficient calculated on TCRB nucleotide sequences. TCRdb took this table from immuneACCESS and kept in-frame rearrangements with V and J called. Such tables lack part of the clones; where checked against another copy, unresolved V genes explain under half of the gap, and the rest is unexplained. Clone size and V and J calls were adopted from that table, with D and trimming inferred from the DNA. This sample lists 120,000 to 150,000 clones; about 7% were detected once. The top ten hold about 1.4% of the sample.

As to this clone: There is no known antigen for this receptor. Base qualities are not at hand, and no much larger clone is one base apart.

Reading from cysteine to phenylalanine, the CDR3 counts 18 amino acids. Solely the CDR3 DNA is kept, with 54 bases framed from the first base. For this chain, trimming is 1 base at the V end and 6 bases at the J end, and the number of junction bases without a gene match is 13. According to the germline V gene, CDR1 reads SGHTA and CDR2 reads FQGNSA. Sequenced material: central memory CD4+ T cells from blood. Recombination connected TRBV7-2 to TRBJ2-1; 9 middle bases align to TRBD2. The clonotype was recovered from a woman in her thirties in good health. The CDR3 protein sequence reads: CASSLVAGARAAPNEQFF. The bases read TGTGCCAGCAGCTTAGTAGCGGGAGCACGAGCGGCTCCCAATGAGCAGTTCTTC.